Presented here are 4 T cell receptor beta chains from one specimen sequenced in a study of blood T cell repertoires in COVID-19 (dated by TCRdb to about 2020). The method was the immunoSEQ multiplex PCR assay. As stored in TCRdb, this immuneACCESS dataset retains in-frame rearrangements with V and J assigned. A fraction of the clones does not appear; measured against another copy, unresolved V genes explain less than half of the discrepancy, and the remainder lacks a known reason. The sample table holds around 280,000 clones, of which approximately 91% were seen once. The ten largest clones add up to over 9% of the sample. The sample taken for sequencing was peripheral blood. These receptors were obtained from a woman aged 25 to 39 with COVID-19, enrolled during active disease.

The CDR3 DNA reads TGTGCCAGCAGCTTCTGGGACAGGGAAACAGATACGCAGTATTTT. The encoded protein is CASSFWDRETDTQYF. The V call is TRBV9, the J call TRBJ2-3; 9 nucleotides align to TRBD1. Germline V gene data show CDR1 as SGDLS and CDR2 as YYNGEE. The CDR3 is 15 amino acids. The V gene end was trimmed by 4 bases and the J gene end by 3 bases; junction bases not matched to a gene: 6.

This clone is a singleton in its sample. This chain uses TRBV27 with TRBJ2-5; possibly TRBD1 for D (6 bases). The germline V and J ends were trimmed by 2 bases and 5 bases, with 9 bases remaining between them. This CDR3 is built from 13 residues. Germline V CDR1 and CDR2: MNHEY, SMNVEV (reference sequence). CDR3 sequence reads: CASSLTGPETQYF. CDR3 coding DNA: TGTGCCAGCAGTTTAACAGGGCCGGAGACCCAGTACTTC.

Written as DNA, the CDR3 is TGTGCCAGCAGCCAAGTTAGGGGTCGATCCGCCTATGGCTACACCTTC. Its translation is CASSQVRGRSAYGYTF. The chain employs TRBV14 and TRBJ1-2; weak D call: TRBD1 (5 bases). Germline V CDR1 and CDR2: SGHDN, FVKESK. The CDR3 length is 16 residues. V gave up 1 base and J gave up 4 bases, with 16 bases separating them.

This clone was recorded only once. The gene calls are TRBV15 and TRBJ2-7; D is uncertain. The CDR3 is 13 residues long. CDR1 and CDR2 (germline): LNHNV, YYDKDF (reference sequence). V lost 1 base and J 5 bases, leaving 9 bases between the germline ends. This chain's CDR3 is CATSRVSEDEQYF. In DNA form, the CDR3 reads TGTGCCACCAGCAGAGTGTCAGAAGACGAGCAGTACTTC.